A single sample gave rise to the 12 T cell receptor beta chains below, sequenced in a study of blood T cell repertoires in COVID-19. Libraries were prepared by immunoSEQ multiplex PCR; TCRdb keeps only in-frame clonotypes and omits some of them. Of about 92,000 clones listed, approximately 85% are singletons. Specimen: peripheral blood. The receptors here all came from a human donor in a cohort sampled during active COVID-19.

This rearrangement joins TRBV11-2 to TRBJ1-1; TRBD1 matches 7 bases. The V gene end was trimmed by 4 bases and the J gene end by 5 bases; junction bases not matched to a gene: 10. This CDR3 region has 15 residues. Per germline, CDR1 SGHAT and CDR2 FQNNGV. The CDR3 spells CASSYIQGRGTEAFF. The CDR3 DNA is TGTGCCAGCAGCTACATACAGGGGCGTGGGACTGAAGCTTTCTTT.

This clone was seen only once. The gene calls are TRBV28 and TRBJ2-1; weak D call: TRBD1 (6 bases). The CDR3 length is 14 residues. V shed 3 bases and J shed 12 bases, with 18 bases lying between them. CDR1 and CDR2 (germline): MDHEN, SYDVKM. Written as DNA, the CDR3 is TGTGCCAGCAGTTTTCAGGGGAACGATAAAGTGCAGTTCTTC. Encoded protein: CASSFQGNDKVQFF.

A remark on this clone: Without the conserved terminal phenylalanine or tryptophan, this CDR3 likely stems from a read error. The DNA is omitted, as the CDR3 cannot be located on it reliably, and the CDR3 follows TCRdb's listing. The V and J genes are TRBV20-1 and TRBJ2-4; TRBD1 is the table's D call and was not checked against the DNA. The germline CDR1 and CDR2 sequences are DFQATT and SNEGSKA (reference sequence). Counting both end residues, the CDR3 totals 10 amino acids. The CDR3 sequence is CRVRDRATLG.

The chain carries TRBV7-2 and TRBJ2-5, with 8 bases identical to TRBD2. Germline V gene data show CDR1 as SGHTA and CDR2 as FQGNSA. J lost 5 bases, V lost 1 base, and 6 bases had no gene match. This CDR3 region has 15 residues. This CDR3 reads CASSLEAGGLETQYF. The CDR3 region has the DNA TGTGCCAGCAGCTTAGAGGCGGGGGGCCTGGAGACCCAGTACTTC.

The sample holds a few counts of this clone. For the CDR3, the DNA is TGTGCCACCAGCAGTCGGACAGGGCAGGGCTACACCTTC. Translated, it gives CATSSRTGQGYTF. This chain uses TRBV15 with TRBJ1-2, with 8 nucleotides matching TRBD1. The germline CDR1 and CDR2 sequences are LNHNV and YYDKDF (reference sequence). V gave up 3 bases and J gave up 8 bases; unmatched junction bases: 5. The CDR3 covers 13 residues. Complete variable domain (other parts from reference TRBV15 and TRBJ1-2): DAMVIQNPRYQVTQFGKPVTLSCSQTLNHNVMYWYQQKSSQAPKLLFHYYDKDFNNEADTPDNFQSRRPNTSFCFLDIRSPGLGDTAMYLCATSSRTGQGYTFGSGTRLTVV.

The CDR3 protein is CASSSSVDTQYF. For the CDR3, the DNA is TGTGCCAGCAGCTCTAGCGTGGATACGCAGTATTTT. V usage is TRBV11-2 and J usage is TRBJ2-3; perhaps TRBD2 as D (6 bases). Germline V gene lookup returns CDR1 SGHAT and CDR2 FQNNGV. The V and J ends lost 4 bases and 6 bases respectively, with 8 bases between them. This CDR3 spans 12 amino acids.

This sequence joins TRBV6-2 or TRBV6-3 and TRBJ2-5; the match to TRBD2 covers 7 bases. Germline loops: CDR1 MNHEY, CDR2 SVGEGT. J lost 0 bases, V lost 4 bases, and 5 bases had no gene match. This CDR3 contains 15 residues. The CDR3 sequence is CASSWGAGNQETQYF. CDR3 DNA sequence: TGTGCCAGCAGTTGGGGAGCGGGGAACCAAGAGACCCAGTACTTC.

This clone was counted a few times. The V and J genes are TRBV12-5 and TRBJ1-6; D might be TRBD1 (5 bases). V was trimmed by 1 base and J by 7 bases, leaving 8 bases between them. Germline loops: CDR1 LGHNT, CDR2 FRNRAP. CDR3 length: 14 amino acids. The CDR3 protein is CASGLEGRNSPLHF. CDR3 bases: TGTGCTAGTGGTTTGGAGGGGCGAAATTCACCCCTCCACTTT.

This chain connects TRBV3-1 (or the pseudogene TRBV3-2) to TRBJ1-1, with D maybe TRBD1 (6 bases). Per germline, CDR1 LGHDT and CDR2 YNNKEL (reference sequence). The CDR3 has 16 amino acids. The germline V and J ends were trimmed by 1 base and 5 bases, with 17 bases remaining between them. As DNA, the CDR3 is TGTGCCAGCAGCCAAGCCTCGGGGGGGCCGGGGACTGAAGCTTTCTTT. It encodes CASSQASGGPGTEAFF.

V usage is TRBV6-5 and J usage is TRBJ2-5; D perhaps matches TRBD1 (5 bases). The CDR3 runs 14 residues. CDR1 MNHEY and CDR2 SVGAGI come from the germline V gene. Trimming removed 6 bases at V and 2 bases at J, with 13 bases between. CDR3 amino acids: CASRTRVLQETQYF. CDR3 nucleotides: TGTGCCAGCAGGACCAGGGTGTTGCAAGAGACCCAGTACTTC.

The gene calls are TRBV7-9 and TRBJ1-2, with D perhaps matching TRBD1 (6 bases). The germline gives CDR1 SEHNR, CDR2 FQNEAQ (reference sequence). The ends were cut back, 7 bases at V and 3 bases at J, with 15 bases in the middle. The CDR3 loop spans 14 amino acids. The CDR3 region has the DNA TGTGCCAGCATTCCAGAGGGGGGGGACTATGGCTACACCTTC. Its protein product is CASIPEGGDYGYTF.

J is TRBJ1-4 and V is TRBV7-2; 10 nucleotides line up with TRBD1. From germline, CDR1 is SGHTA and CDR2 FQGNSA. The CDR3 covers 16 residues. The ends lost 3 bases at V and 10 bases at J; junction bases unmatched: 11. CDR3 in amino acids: CASSLGPRDRGSKLFF. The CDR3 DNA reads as TGTGCCAGCAGCTTGGGACCCCGGGACAGGGGTTCAAAACTGTTTTTT.